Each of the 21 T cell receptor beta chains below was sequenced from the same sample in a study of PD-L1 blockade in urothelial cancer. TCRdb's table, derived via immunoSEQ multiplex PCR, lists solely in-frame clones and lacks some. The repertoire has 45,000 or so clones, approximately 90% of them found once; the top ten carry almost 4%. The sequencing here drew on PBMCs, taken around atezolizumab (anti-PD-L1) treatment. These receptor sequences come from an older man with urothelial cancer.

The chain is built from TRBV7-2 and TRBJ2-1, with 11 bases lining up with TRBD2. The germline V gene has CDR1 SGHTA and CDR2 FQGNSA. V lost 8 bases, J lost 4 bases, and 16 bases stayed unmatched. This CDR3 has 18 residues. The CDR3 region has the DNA TGTGCCAGCGGATTACCGGATAGCGGGAGGGGTACGTACAATGAGCAGTTCTTC. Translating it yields CASGLPDSGRGTYNEQFF.

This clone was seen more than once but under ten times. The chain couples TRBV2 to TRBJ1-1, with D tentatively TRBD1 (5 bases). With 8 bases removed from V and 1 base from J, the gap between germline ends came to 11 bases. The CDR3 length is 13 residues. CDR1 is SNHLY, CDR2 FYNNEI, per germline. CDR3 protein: CASSREKNTEAFF. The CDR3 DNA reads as TGTGCCAGCTCCAGGGAAAAGAACACTGAAGCTTTCTTT.

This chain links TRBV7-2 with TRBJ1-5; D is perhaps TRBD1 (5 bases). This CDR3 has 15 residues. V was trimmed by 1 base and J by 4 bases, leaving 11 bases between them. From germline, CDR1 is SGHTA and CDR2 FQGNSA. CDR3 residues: CASSLDGGGNQPQHF. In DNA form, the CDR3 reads TGTGCCAGCAGCTTAGACGGTGGGGGGAATCAGCCCCAGCATTTT.

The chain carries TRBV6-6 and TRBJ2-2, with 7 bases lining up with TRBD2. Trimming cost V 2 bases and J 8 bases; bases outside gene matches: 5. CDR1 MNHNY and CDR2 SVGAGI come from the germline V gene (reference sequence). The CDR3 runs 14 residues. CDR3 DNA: TGTGCCAGCAGTTACCTAGCGGCAGGGGGGGAGCTGTTTTTT. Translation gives CASSYLAAGGELFF.

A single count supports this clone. The CDR3 DNA reads TGTGCCAGCAGCCAAGTAGCGGGAAGCAACAATGAGCAGTTCTTC. It is translated as CASSQVAGSNNEQFF. V gene TRBV14 combines with J gene TRBJ2-1; 8 bases align to TRBD2. Unmatched junction bases numbered 4, after V lost 1 base and J lost 5 bases. The CDR3 sequence is 15 residues long. Germline V gene lookup returns CDR1 SGHDN and CDR2 FVKESK.

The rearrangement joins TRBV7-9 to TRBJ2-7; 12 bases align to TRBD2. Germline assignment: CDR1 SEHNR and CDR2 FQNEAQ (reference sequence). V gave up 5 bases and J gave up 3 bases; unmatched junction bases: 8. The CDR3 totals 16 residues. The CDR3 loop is CASSAQTSGRGYEQYF. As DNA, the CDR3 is TGTGCCAGCAGCGCTCAGACTAGCGGGAGAGGCTACGAGCAGTACTTC.

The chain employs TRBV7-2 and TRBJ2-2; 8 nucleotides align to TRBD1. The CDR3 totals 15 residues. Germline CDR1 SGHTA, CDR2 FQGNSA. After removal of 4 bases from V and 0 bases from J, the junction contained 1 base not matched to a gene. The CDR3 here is CASSSGGSNTGELFF. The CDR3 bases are TGTGCCAGCAGCTCAGGGGGCTCGAACACCGGGGAGCTGTTTTTT.

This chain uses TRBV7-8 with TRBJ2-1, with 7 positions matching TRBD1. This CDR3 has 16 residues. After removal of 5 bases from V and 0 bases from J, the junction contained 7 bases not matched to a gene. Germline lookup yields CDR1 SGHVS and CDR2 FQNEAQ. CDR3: CASSPEQGSSYNEQFF. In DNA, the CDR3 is TGTGCCAGCAGCCCGGAACAGGGGAGCTCCTACAATGAGCAGTTCTTC.

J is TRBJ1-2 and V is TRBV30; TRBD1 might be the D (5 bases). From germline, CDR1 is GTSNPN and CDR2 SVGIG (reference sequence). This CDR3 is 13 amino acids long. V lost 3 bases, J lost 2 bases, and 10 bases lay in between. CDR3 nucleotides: TGTGCCTGGAGACAGGCGGCAAACTATGGCTACACCTTC. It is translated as CAWRQAANYGYTF.

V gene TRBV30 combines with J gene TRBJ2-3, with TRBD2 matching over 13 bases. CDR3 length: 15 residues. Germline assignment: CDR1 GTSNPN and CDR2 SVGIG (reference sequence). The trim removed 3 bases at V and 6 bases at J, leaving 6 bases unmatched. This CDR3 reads CAWSGTSGKADTQYF. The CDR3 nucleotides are TGTGCCTGGAGCGGGACTAGCGGGAAGGCGGATACGCAGTATTTT.

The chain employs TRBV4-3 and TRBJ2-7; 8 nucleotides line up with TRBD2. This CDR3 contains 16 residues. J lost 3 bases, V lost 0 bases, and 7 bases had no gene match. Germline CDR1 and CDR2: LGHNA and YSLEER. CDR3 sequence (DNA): TGCGCCAGCAGCCAAGATTACGCGGGAGGCCTCTACGAGCAGTACTTC. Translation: CASSQDYAGGLYEQYF.

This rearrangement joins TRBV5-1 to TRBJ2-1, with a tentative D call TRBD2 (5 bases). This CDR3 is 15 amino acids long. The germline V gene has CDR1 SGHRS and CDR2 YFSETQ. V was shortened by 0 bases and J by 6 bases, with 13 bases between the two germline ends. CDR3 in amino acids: CASSLASSKRNEQFF. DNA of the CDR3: TGCGCCAGCAGCTTGGCTAGCAGTAAGCGCAATGAGCAGTTCTTC.

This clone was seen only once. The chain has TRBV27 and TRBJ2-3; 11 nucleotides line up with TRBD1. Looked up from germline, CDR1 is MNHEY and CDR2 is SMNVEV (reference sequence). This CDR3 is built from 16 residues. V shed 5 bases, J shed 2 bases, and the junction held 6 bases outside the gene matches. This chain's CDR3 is CASSLGTGGITDTQYF. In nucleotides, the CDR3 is TGTGCCAGCAGTCTCGGGACAGGGGGTATCACAGATACGCAGTATTTT.

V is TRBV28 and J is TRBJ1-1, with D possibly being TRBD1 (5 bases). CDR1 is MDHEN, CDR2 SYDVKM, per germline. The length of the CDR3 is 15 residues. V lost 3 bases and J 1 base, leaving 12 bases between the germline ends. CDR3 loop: CASSFRGIQNTEAFF. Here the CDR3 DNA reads TGTGCCAGCAGTTTTCGGGGGATACAGAACACTGAAGCTTTCTTT.

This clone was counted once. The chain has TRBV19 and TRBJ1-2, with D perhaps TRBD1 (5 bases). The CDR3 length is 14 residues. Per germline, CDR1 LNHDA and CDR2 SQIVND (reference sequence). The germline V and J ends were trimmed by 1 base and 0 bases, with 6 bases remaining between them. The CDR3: CASSIGQTNYGYTF. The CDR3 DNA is TGTGCCAGTAGTATAGGACAGACTAACTATGGCTACACCTTC. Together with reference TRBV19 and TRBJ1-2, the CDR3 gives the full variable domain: DGGITQSPKYLFRKEGQNVTLSCEQNLNHDAMYWYRQDPGQGLRLIYYSQIVNDFQKGDIAEGYSVSREKKESFPLTVTSAQKNPTAFYLCASSIGQTNYGYTFGSGTRLTVV.

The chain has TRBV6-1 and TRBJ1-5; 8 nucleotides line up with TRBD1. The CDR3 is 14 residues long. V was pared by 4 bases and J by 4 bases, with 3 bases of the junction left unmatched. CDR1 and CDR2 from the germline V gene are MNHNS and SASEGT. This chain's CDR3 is CASSVGTGNQPQHF. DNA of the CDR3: TGTGCCAGCAGTGTAGGGACAGGAAATCAGCCCCAGCATTTT.

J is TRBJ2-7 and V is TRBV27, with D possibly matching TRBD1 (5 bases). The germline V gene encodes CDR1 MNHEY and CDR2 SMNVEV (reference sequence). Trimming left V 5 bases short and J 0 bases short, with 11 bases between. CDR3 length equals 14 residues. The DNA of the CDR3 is TGTGCCAGCAGTCTCCGACAGAACTCCTACGAGCAGTACTTC. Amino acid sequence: CASSLRQNSYEQYF.

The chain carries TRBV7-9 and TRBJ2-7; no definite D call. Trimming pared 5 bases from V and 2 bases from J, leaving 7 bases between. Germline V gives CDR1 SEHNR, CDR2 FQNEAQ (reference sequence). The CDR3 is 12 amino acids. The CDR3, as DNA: TGTGCCAGCAGCCTCCTCCCCTACGAGCAGTACTTC. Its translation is CASSLLPYEQYF.

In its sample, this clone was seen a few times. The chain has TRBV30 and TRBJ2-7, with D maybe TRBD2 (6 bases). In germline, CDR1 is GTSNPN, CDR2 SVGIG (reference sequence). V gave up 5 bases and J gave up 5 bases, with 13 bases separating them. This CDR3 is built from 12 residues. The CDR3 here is CAWSLRDDEQYF. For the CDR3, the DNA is TGTGCCTGGTCTCTGCGGGACGACGAGCAGTACTTC.

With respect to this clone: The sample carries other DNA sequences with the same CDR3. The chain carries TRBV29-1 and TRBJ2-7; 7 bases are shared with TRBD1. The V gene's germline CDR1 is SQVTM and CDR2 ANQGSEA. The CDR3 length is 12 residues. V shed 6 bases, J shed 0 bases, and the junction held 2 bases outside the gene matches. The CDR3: CSVRDSSYEQYF. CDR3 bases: TGCAGCGTACGGGACAGCTCCTACGAGCAGTACTTC.

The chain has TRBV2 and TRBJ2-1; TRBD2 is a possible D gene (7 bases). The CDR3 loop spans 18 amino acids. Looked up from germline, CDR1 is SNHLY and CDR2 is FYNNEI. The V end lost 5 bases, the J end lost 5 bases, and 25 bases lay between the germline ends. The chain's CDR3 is CASSSGPLAGRGNNEQFF. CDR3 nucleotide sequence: TGTGCCAGCAGTTCAGGGCCCCTCGCGGGGAGGGGGAACAATGAGCAGTTCTTC. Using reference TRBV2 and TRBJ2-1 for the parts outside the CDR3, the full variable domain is EPEVTQTPSHQVTQMGQEVILRCVPISNHLYFYWYRQILGQKVEFLVSFYNNEISEKSEIFDDQFSVERPDGSNFTLKIRSTKLEDSAMYFCASSSGPLAGRGNNEQFFGPGTRLTVL.